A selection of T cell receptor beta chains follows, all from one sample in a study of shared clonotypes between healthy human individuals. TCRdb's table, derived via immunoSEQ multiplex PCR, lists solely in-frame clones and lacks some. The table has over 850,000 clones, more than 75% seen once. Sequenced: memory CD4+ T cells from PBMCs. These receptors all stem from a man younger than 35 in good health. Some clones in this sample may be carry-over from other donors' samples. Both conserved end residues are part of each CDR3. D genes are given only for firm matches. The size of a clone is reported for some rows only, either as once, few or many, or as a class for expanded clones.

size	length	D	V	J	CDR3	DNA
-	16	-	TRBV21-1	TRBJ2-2	CASRGNPGQHTGELFF	TGTGCCAGCAGAGGTAATCCGGGACAGCACACCGGGGAGCTGTTTTTT
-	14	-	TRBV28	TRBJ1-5	CASSKGGDNQPQHF	TGTGCCAGCAGCAAGGGGGGGGACAATCAGCCCCAGCATTTT
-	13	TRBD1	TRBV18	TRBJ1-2	CASSTGLNYGYTF	TGTGCCAGCTCGACAGGGCTTAACTATGGCTACACCTTC
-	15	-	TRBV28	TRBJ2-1	CASSFLTGDSNEQFF	TGTGCCAGCAGTTTTTTGACAGGAGACAGCAATGAGCAGTTCTTC
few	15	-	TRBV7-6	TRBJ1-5	CASSPLGLNNQPQHF	TGTGCCAGCAGCCCTTTGGGACTGAACAATCAGCCCCAGCATTTT
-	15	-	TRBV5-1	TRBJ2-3	CASGHSGGSTDTQYF	TGCGCCAGCGGTCATAGCGGAGGTAGCACAGATACGCAGTATTTT
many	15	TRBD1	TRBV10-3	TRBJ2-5	CAIRDDRGPGETQYF	TGTGCCATCAGAGACGACAGGGGACCCGGCGAGACCCAGTACTTC
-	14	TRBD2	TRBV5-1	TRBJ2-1	CASSPSGRFNEQFF	TGCGCCAGCAGCCCTAGCGGGAGGTTCAATGAGCAGTTCTTC
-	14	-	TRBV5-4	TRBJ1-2	CASSLRGSGYGYTF	TGTGCCAGCAGCTTGAGGGGCTCGGGCTATGGCTACACCTTC
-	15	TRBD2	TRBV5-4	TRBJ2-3	CASSNRGSLTDTQYF	TGTGCCAGCAGTAACCGCGGGAGTCTCACAGATACGCAGTATTTT
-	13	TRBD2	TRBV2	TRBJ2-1	CASSLTSDNEQFF	TGTGCCAGCAGTCTGACTAGCGACAATGAGCAGTTCTTC
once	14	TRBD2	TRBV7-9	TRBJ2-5	CASSPGLTEETQYF	TGTGCCAGCAGCCCGGGACTAACGGAGGAGACCCAGTACTTC
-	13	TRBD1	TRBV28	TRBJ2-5	CASSLDRVGTQYF	TGTGCCAGCAGCCTGGACAGGGTCGGGACCCAGTACTTC
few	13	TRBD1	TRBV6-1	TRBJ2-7	CASRTGGSYEQYF	TGTGCCAGCAGGACAGGGGGATCCTACGAGCAGTACTTC
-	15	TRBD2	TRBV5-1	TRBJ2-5	CASSLGGLVGETQYF	TGCGCCAGCAGCTTGGGTGGACTAGTCGGGGAGACCCAGTACTTC
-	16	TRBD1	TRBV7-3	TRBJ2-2	CASSRLGTVGTGELFF	TGTGCCAGCAGCAGATTAGGGACAGTAGGCACCGGGGAGCTGTTTTTT
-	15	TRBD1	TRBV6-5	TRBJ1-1	CASSYLDRLNTEAFF	TGTGCCAGCAGTTACCTGGACAGGCTGAACACTGAAGCTTTCTTT
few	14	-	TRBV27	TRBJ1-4	CASSQRSLNEKLFF	TGTGCCAGCAGCCAACGTTCCCTTAATGAAAAACTGTTTTTT
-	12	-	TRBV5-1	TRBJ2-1	CASSLNRDEQFF	TGCGCCAGCAGCCTAAACAGGGATGAGCAGTTCTTC
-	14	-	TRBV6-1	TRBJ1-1	CASKLDSMNTEAFF	TGTGCCAGCAAACTAGACAGTATGAACACTGAAGCTTTCTTT
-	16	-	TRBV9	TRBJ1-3	CASSVDSGGFGNTIYF	TGTGCCAGCAGCGTAGACTCGGGGGGCTTCGGAAACACCATATATTTT
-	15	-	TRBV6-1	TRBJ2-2	CASSRPGEPTGELFF	TGTGCCAGCAGTAGACCCGGGGAACCAACCGGGGAGCTGTTTTTT
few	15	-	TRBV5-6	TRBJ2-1	CASSLAGGHYNEQFF	TGTGCCAGCAGCTTGGCCGGGGGACACTACAATGAGCAGTTCTTC
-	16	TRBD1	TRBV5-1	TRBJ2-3	CASSRTGDSSTDTQYF	TGCGCCAGCAGCCGGACCGGGGACAGCAGCACAGATACGCAGTATTTT
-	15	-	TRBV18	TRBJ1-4	CASSPRGNSNEKLFF	TGTGCCAGCTCACCAAGGGGCAACTCCAATGAAAAACTGTTTTTT
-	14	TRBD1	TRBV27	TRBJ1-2	CASRRGQGAGGYTF	TGTGCCAGCAGGCGCGGACAGGGGGCGGGTGGCTACACCTTC
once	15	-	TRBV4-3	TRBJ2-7	CASSQVYDDSYEQYF	TGCGCCAGCAGCCAAGTTTACGACGATTCCTACGAGCAGTACTTC
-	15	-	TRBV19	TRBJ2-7	CASSINGGRSYEQYF	TGTGCCAGTAGTATAAACGGGGGCCGCTCCTACGAGCAGTACTTC
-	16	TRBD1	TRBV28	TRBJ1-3	CASSLGYRGAGNTIYF	TGTGCCAGCAGTTTAGGATACAGGGGTGCTGGAAACACCATATATTTT
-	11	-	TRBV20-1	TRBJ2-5	CSARGGETQYF	TGCAGTGCTAGGGGGGGAGAGACCCAGTACTTC
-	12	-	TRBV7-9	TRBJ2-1	CASSSLSLEQFF	TGTGCCAGCAGCTCCCTCTCTCTGGAGCAGTTCTTC
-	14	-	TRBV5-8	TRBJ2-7	CASSSWGDSYEQYF	TGTGCCAGCAGCTCCTGGGGGGACAGTTACGAGCAGTACTTC
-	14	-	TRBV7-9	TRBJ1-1	CASSLGHPRGAAFF	TGTGCCAGCAGCTTAGGACATCCCCGGGGTGCAGCTTTCTTT
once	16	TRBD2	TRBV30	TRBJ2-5	CAWTPPGLAGEETQYF	TGTGCCTGGACTCCGCCGGGACTAGCGGGAGAAGAGACCCAGTACTTC
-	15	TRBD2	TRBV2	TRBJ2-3	CASSDLGLAADTQYF	TGTGCCAGCAGTGATTTAGGACTAGCGGCAGATACGCAGTATTTT
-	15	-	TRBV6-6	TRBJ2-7	CASRPEGRVSYEQYF	TGTGCCAGCAGGCCGGAAGGGCGGGTCTCTTACGAGCAGTACTTC
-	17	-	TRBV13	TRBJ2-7	CASSLGRRPLSSYEQYF	TGTGCCAGCAGCTTAGGCCGGCGACCTCTGAGCTCCTACGAGCAGTACTTC
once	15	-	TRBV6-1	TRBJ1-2	CASSVAGASNYGYTF	TGTGCCAGCAGTGTTGCAGGGGCGTCTAACTATGGCTACACCTTC
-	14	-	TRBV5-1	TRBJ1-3	CASSLGGGGNTIYF	TGCGCCAGCAGCTTGGGGGGTGGTGGAAACACCATATATTTT
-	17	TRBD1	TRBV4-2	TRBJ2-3	CASSENSMGQWLDTQYF	TGTGCCAGCAGCGAAAACTCAATGGGACAGTGGTTAGATACGCAGTATTTT
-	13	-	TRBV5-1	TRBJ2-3	CASHGQPTDTQYF	TGCGCCAGCCACGGACAGCCCACAGATACGCAGTATTTT